This T cell receptor (beta chain) appears in the sequencing data of a study of blood T cells in healthy people across ages (dated by TCRdb to between 2014 and 2017). Regarding the research as a whole: In model experiments, roughly one uniquely barcoded TCR beta cDNA molecule per two T cells was captured by template switching. Age-related changes in TCR beta repertoire diversity were measured in the study by deep sequencing normalized with unique cDNA molecular identifiers. The donors were divided into four age groups: young (average approximately 17 years), middle-aged (almost 40), aged (roughly 66) and long-lived (nearly 85). Donors of different ages were randomly distributed across sequencing lanes to avoid experimental bias. Using the same blood draw, the study looked at two additional independent replicas of 1 million unique cDNA reads for two donors, one aged 18 to 30 and the other aged 80 or older.

The investigation overall reported the following: Estimates of total diversity from one million sequenced T cells were regarded as lower bounds and underestimates. Since profiling was done on bulk unsorted PBMCs, naive and antigen-experienced compartments could not be conclusively compared. As age increased, observed TCR beta diversity per million T cells dropped in a roughly linear way, and a significant reduction was already evident by age about 40. The CMV infection status of donors was not known, potentially confounding age-related changes in expanded clonotypes. The long-lived group showed more naive CD4+ T cells, fewer expanded clones and increased TCR diversity than the aged group, suggesting age selection. A strong correlation was found between observed TCR beta diversity and the percentage of naive T cells measured by flow cytometry.

This clonotype has just a few counts. The antigen this receptor binds is unknown. No base quality values were provided; no much bigger clone lies one nucleotide off. CDR1 is given as MNHEY and CDR2 as SVGAGI, both from the germline V gene. Spanning cysteine to phenylalanine, the CDR3 consists of 12 amino acids. The retained sequence is limited to the CDR3, 36 bases, with the frame set at the first base. V was cut back by 10 bases and J by 2 bases, leaving a gap of 12 bases between them. Preparation of the library involved 5' RACE. The instrument given in TCRdb is Illumina HiSeq 2500. A second about 7 to 12 cycle PCR used a sample-barcoded 5' primer and a J-beta primer mix. A unique molecular identifier was introduced onto each TCR beta cDNA molecule by a template-switch 5' adaptor carrying 12 random nucleotides. Each sample yielded at least 2.5 million CDR3-containing paired-end reads. The Mint cDNA synthesis kit, primed by a TRBC-specific oligonucleotide, was used to synthesize first-strand cDNA from all RNA. Following uracil-DNA glycosylase treatment, all cDNA underwent a first 18-cycle PCR with the universal primers M1SS and BC2_uni_R. The authors' analysis ran thus. For normalization, 1 million high-quality reads were randomly selected from each sample, with every read carrying a distinct molecular identifier. Instead of being binned into consensus sequences, reads with shared molecular identifiers were discarded. MiTCR, with a Q25 quality threshold and the strictest error-elimination algorithm, was used for CDR3 identification, clonotype clustering and error correction. A nonparametric unseen species model with Euler transformation was used to estimate a lower bound on total TCR beta diversity. TCRdb cleaned the public reads at Q25 with fastp, built clones with MiXCR and kept in-frame beta chains. Rows with a matching CDR3 protein are joined into one entry that keeps the most common DNA and genes. None of the V and J calls come from the authors' own analysis; TCRdb made them. A total of hundreds of thousands of distinct CDR3 sequences appear in this sample, 45% to 65% of them only once. Of the sample, under 65% is held by the ten largest clones.

Systemically healthy Caucasian individuals from Russia, some 40 in total and aged about 6 to 95 years, were included as donors. Approximately 9.7 milliliters of peripheral blood were drawn from each donor into EDTA-treated Vacutainer tubes. Ficoll-Paque density-gradient centrifugation was used to isolate PBMCs, with at least 6.5 million per sample. Total RNA was extracted from PBMCs with Trizol reagent, with at least 5 micrograms obtained per sample. For every donor, an aliquot of PBMCs went through flow cytometry to measure the percentages of naive CD45RAhigh/CD27high T cells. The sample was blood. The chain employs TRBV6-5 and TRBJ2-7; no confident D gene assignment can be made. This TCR came from a man between 60 and 70 years old in good health. The DNA sequence is as follows: TGTGCCACGACAAGTTCCGCCTACGAGCAGTACTTC. This gives the protein CATTSSAYEQYF.